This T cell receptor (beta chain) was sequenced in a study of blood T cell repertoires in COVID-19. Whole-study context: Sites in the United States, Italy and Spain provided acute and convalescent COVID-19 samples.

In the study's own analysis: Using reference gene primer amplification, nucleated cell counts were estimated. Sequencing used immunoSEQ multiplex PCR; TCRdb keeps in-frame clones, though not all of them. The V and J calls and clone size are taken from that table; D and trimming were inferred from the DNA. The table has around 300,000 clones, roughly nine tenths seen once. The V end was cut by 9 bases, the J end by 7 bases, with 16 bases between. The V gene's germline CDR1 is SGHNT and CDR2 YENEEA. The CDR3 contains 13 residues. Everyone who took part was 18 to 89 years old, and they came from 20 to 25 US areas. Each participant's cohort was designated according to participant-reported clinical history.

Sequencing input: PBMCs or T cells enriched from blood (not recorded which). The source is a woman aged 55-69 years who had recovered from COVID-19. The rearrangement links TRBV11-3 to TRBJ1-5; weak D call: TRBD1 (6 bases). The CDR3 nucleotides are TGTGCCAGTGCGGCAGGGGCCGGCCAGCCCCAGCATTTT. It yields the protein CASAAGAGQPQHF.